The 28 T cell receptor gamma chains listed next were all sequenced from one sample in a study of γδ T cells in repeated Plasmodium falciparum infection listed by TCRdb under 2021. For bulk TCR repertoire analysis, Vgamma9/Vdelta2+ and Vdelta2-negative gammadelta T cell populations were flow-sorted out of peripheral blood mononuclear cells. The library relied on multiplex PCR. These reads were obtained on an Illumina MiSeq. For TCRdb, the public reads were processed anew by CATT, and duplicate DNA sequences were folded into one row. The sample yields 25,000 to 35,000 gamma-chain clones; approximately 1.5% were counted once. The ten biggest clones cover approximately 19% of the sample. Sample: gamma-delta T cells from blood. Every receptor here comes from a pool of human donors (malaria-infected and uninfected, not separated).

Concerning this clone itself: The TCRdb record carries a much larger clone's protein, which differs from this DNA's translation at residue 6; a read error is the likely cause, and the protein listed here is the DNA translation. The chain recombines TRGV9 with TRGJP2. Since TCRdb gives no J gene, matching the DNA to germline was used here to assign it. Germline lookup yields CDR1 GITISATS and CDR2 ISYDGTV (reference sequence). Trimming took 6 bases from V and 2 from J; bases not matched to a gene: 6. The CDR3 consists of 14 residues. The CDR3 DNA follows: TGTGCCTTGTGGACCCTCAGTAGTGATTGGATCAAGACGTTT. Its protein product is CALWTLSSDWIKTF.

On this clone: The amino acid sequence in TCRdb belongs to a much larger clone and departs from this DNA's translation at residue 7, likely a sequencing read error; the sequence shown is translated from the DNA. The identical CDR3 is also encoded by other nucleotide sequences in the sample. This chain uses TRGV2 with TRGJ1 or TRGJ2. TCRdb offers no J gene call, so here the DNA was matched to germline to obtain one. Germline CDR1 and CDR2: EGSNGY and YDSYNSKV. CDR3 length: 13 amino acids. V lost 3 bases and J lost 7; bases outside the gene matches: 9. The CDR3 region has the DNA TGTGCCACCTGGGACCCCCAGGGATATAAGAAACTCTTT. Translation gives CATWDPQGYKKLF.

This clone was detected ten times or more. The chain combines TRGV8 with TRGJ1 or TRGJ2. J was trimmed by 5 bases and V by 4 bases; bases with no gene match: 2. The CDR3 is 11 amino acids. Per the germline V gene, CDR1 is VENAVY and CDR2 is YDSYNSRV. The CDR3 is CATWEDYKKLF. The CDR3, as DNA: TGTGCCACCTGGGAGGATTATAAGAAACTCTTT.

Ten or more counts support this clone. TCRdb's entry gives the protein of a much larger clone, which mismatches this DNA's translation at residue 8, likely from a read error; the protein reported here is translated from the DNA. Other DNA variants within this sample encode the same CDR3. The chain combines TRGV9 with TRGJP. No J gene was available from TCRdb, and it was assigned here by a germline match of the DNA. J gave up 4 bases and V 2 bases, and 8 bases lay outside the gene matches. Germline CDR1 GITISATS, CDR2 ISYDGTV (reference sequence). This CDR3 region has 18 residues. CDR3 sequence (DNA): TGTGCCTTGTGGGAGGCGGGCACTCAAGAGTTGGGCAAAAAAATCAAGGTATTT. This gives the protein CALWEAGTQELGKKIKVF.

In this sample, this clone turned up a few times. This DNA translates differently at residue 9 from the TCRdb protein, which is that of a much larger clone; a read error is likely, and the protein shown is the DNA's own translation. J is TRGJP and V is TRGV9. The J gene, left out of TCRdb, was set here by checking the DNA against germline. Germline trimming cut 1 base from V and 6 bases from J; bases unmatched to any gene: 9. The CDR3 is 18 amino acids. Germline lookup yields CDR1 GITISATS and CDR2 ISYDGTV (reference sequence). CDR3 residues: CALWEVPSRELGKKIKVF. Written as DNA, the CDR3 is TGTGCCTTGTGGGAGGTACCCTCGCGAGAGTTGGGCAAAAAAATCAAGGTATTT.

About this clone itself: This DNA translates differently at residue 12 from the TCRdb protein, which is that of a much larger clone; a read error is likely, and the protein shown is the DNA's own translation. Called V gene: TRGV3; the J gene was not called. The CDR3 extends over 14 amino acids. Looked up from germline, CDR1 is VTNTFY and CDR2 is YDVSTARD (reference sequence). The CDR3 coding sequence is TGTGCCACCTGGGACAGGCCACGGCATTATAAGGAACTCTTT. It codes for CATWDRPRHYKELF.

Details on this clone: The protein TCRdb gives is from a much larger clone and does not agree with this DNA's translation at residue 12, likely a read error; the protein shown here comes from the DNA. The chain uses TRGV3 and TRGJ1 or TRGJ2. The J gene is not listed in TCRdb, so it was assigned here from a DNA match to germline. This CDR3 contains 18 residues. The germline V gene encodes CDR1 VTNTFY and CDR2 YDVSTARD (reference sequence). The junction had 21 bases not matched to a gene; V was cut back by 5 bases and J by 2 bases. CDR3: CATWGDPYLPTDYYKKLF. CDR3 sequence (DNA): TGTGCCACCTGGGGCGACCCTTACCTCCCCACGGATTATTATAAGAAACTCTTT.

This clone was seen a few times. This DNA's translation differs at residue 5 from TCRdb's protein, which comes from a much larger clone; a read error is likely, and the protein shown is translated from the DNA. The genes are TRGV5 and TRGJ1 or TRGJ2. TCRdb supplies no J gene; here it was assigned by aligning the nucleotide sequence to germline. There are 13 residues in the CDR3. CDR1 and CDR2 (germline): VINAFY, YDVSNSKD. V lost 6 bases to trimming and J lost 7 bases; unmatched junction nucleotides: 12. CDR3 protein: CATWRREVYKKLF. The CDR3 bases are TGTGCCACCTGGAGGCGTGAGGTGTATAAGAAACTCTTT.

This clone was found a few times. A read error is the likely source, as a far larger clone sits one nucleotide away. The chain carries TRGV3 and TRGJP1. TCRdb lists no J gene, so it was determined here by aligning the DNA to germline. The CDR3 sequence is 17 residues long. CDR1 is VTNTFY and CDR2 is YDVSTARD in the germline V gene (reference sequence). In nucleotides, the CDR3 is TGTGCTACCTGGGACATCGGAGGGGATACCACTGGTTGGTTCAAGATATTT. This codes for CATWDIGGDTTGWFKIF.

About this clone itself: TCRdb records a much larger clone's protein for this DNA, with a difference at residue 6 that likely arises from a read error; the protein given is the translation of the DNA. The rearrangement uses TRGV3 and TRGJ1 or TRGJ2. Here the J gene was assigned by germline matching of the DNA, as TCRdb has none. The CDR3 runs to 13 residues. Losses at the gene ends were 2 bases for V and 8 bases for J; bases not matched to a gene: 9. CDR1 is VTNTFY and CDR2 is YDVSTARD in the germline V gene (reference sequence). CDR3 sequence: CATWDKPRDKKLF. CDR3 DNA: TGTGCCACCTGGGACAAGCCCCGTGATAAGAAACTCTTT.

In this sample, this clone turned up a few times. TCRdb's protein, taken from a much larger clone, differs from this DNA's translation at residue 11, likely owing to a read error; the protein displayed comes from the DNA. This chain joins TRGV9 and TRGJP. The J gene, absent from TCRdb, was called here by matching the DNA to germline. The length of the CDR3 is 18 residues. Germline CDR1 and CDR2: GITISATS and ISYDGTV (reference sequence). This CDR3 reads CALWEVQPQESGKKIKVF. CDR3 coding DNA: TGTGCCTTGTGGGAGGTGCAGCCCCAAGAGTCGGGCAAAAAAATCAAGGTATTT.

This clone was recorded at least ten times. This rearrangement joins TRGV8 to TRGJP2. Looked up from germline, CDR1 is VENAVY and CDR2 is YDSYNSRV. J was trimmed by 0 bases and V by 3 bases; bases with no gene match: 4. This CDR3 comprises 15 residues. The CDR3 DNA follows: TGTGCCACCTGGGATGGTTATAGTAGTGATTGGATCAAGACGTTT. Protein: CATWDGYSSDWIKTF.

This clone was detected only once. The chain joins TRGV2 to TRGJ1 or TRGJ2. No J segment appears in TCRdb, so it was assigned here by matching the sequence to germline. The ends lost 6 bases at V and 6 bases at J; junction bases unmatched: 14. Germline lookup yields CDR1 EGSNGY and CDR2 YDSYNSKV. This CDR3 comprises 14 residues. CDR3 in DNA: TGTGCCACCTGGACGGGCCGATCAAGTTATAAGAAACTCTTT. It codes for CATWTGRSSYKKLF.

This clone was seen a few times. A far larger clone is off by one base, so a read error is likely. Other DNA sequences in the sample encode the same CDR3. CDR3 nucleotides: TGTGCCTTGTGGGGTCAAAGTTATTATAAGAAACTCTTT. Translation: CALWGQSYYKKLF. The chain combines TRGV9 with TRGJ1 or TRGJ2. No J gene was available from TCRdb, and it was assigned here by a germline match of the DNA. CDR1 is GITISATS and CDR2 is ISYDGTV in the germline V gene (reference sequence). The length of the CDR3 is 13 residues. The V segment lost 5 bases and the J segment 3 bases; nucleotides outside the gene matches: 7.

For this clone: The protein in TCRdb stems from a much larger clone and differs at residue 7 from this DNA's translation, likely a read error; here the protein is translated from the DNA. This sequence joins TRGV4 and TRGJP2. The J gene, not given by TCRdb, was assigned here from a germline match of the nucleotide sequence. The germline CDR1 and CDR2 sequences are EGSTGY and YDSYTSSV. The CDR3 covers 18 residues. V trimming: 0 bases; J trimming: 0 bases; junction bases outside the gene matches: 10. The CDR3 reads CATWDGTPEYSSDWIKTF. DNA of the CDR3: TGTGCCACCTGGGATGGGACCCCTGAATATAGTAGTGATTGGATCAAGACGTTT.

There are a few counts of this clone. The mismatch at residue 5 between this DNA's translation and the TCRdb protein of a much larger clone likely reflects a read error; the protein shown is translated from the DNA. The V and J genes are TRGV9 and TRGJ1 or TRGJ2. Since TCRdb gives no J gene, matching the DNA to germline was used here to assign it. The germline CDR1 and CDR2 sequences are GITISATS and ISYDGTV (reference sequence). Germline trimming cut 6 bases from V and 1 base from J; bases unmatched to any gene: 6. This CDR3 spans 13 amino acids. The CDR3: CALWTENYYKKLF. DNA of the CDR3: TGTGCCTTGTGGACCGAAAATTATTATAAGAAACTCTTT.

This clone was counted a few times. The TCRdb protein, from a much larger clone, departs from this DNA's translation at residue 9, likely by read error; the protein shown derives from the DNA. This sequence joins TRGV9 and TRGJ1 or TRGJ2. CDR3 length: 12 amino acids. CDR1 and CDR2 from the germline V gene are GITISATS and ISYDGTV (reference sequence). The CDR3 here is CALRLNYYRKLF. Written as DNA, the CDR3 is TGTGCCTTGCGCCTGAATTATTATAGGAAACTCTTT.

This clone appeared a few times. TCRdb attributes to this sequence the protein of a much larger clone, which differs from the DNA translation at residue 2; a read error is likely, and the protein displayed is translated from the DNA. V is TRGV9 and J is TRGJ1 or TRGJ2. TCRdb carries no J gene annotation; the J gene was assigned here by matching the DNA with germline. Germline V gene lookup returns CDR1 GITISATS and CDR2 ISYDGTV (reference sequence). This CDR3 contains 13 residues. The CDR3 nucleotides read TGTACCTTGTGGGAGTTCCATTATTATAAGAAACTCTTT. It yields the protein CTLWEFHYYKKLF.

Comment on this clone: This DNA translates differently at residue 3 from the TCRdb protein, which is that of a much larger clone; a read error is likely, and the protein shown is the DNA's own translation. J is TRGJ1 or TRGJ2 and V is TRGV8. Germline matching of the DNA provided the J gene here, since TCRdb leaves it blank. Germline CDR1 and CDR2: VENAVY and YDSYNSRV. The CDR3 runs 13 residues. The DNA of the CDR3 is TGTGCCGCCTGGCCCAAGAATTATTATAAGAAACTCTTT. Translated: CAAWPKNYYKKLF.

Notes on this clone: The amino acid sequence in TCRdb belongs to a much larger clone and departs from this DNA's translation at residue 11, likely a sequencing read error; the sequence shown is translated from the DNA. The DNA of the CDR3 is TGTGCCTTGTGGGAGGTCCAGCCGTATTATAGGAAACTCTTT. Its translation is CALWEVQPYYRKLF. J is TRGJ1 or TRGJ2 and V is TRGV9. As TCRdb names no J gene, one was assigned here on the basis of a DNA match to germline. CDR1 and CDR2 from the germline V gene are GITISATS and ISYDGTV (reference sequence). The CDR3 has 14 residues.

This clone was counted only a few times. This likely came from a read error, as a far larger clone is one base away. The sample holds other DNA sequences that translate to the same CDR3. The chain couples TRGV9 to TRGJ1 or TRGJ2. TCRdb does not report a J gene; here it was assigned by matching the DNA to germline references. The CDR3 is 18 residues long. Germline V lookup: CDR1 GITISATS, CDR2 ISYDGTV (reference sequence). The CDR3 region is CALWEVPLVGHLYYKKLF. The CDR3, as DNA: TGTGCTTTGTGGGAGGTGCCCCTGGTCGGTCACCTCTATTATAAGAAACTCTTT.

The chain couples TRGV9 to TRGJ1 or TRGJ2. The J gene was not available in TCRdb and was assigned here by matching the DNA to germline segments. The CDR3 spans 14 residues. V dropped 9 bases and J dropped 0; count of bases not matched to a gene: 11. Germline lookup yields CDR1 GITISATS and CDR2 ISYDGTV (reference sequence). CDR3 region: CALEVERNYYKKLF. In nucleotides, the CDR3 is TGTGCCTTGGAGGTGGAGAGGAATTATTATAAGAAACTCTTT.

This clone was counted only a few times. The TCRdb record carries a much larger clone's protein, which differs from this DNA's translation at residue 9; a read error is the likely cause, and the protein listed here is the DNA translation. The rearrangement uses TRGV9 and TRGJ1 or TRGJ2. TCRdb offers no J gene call, so here the DNA was matched to germline to obtain one. The CDR3 is 14 residues long. Germline values: CDR1 GITISATS, CDR2 ISYDGTV (reference sequence). CDR3 nucleotide sequence: TGTGCCTTGTGGGAGGACGAGAATTGTTATAAGAAACTCTTT. Its translation is CALWEDENCYKKLF.

As for this clone: A read error likely explains why the TCRdb protein, taken from a much larger clone, differs from this DNA's translation at residue 9; the protein shown is translated from the DNA. The chain uses TRGV9 and TRGJ1 or TRGJ2. Since TCRdb gives no J gene, matching the DNA to germline was used here to assign it. V shed 2 bases and J 5 bases; nucleotides not matched to a gene: 9. Germline CDR1 is GITISATS and CDR2 is ISYDGTV (reference sequence). The CDR3 runs to 14 residues. CDR3 in DNA: TGTGCCTTGTGGGAGGAATGCTCCAATTATAAGAAACTCTTT. It codes for CALWEECSNYKKLF.

This clone has only a few counts. This likely came from a read error, as a far larger clone is one base away. Other DNA sequences in the same sample also yield this CDR3. The chain uses TRGV8 and TRGJP2. From germline, CDR1 is VENAVY and CDR2 YDSYNSRV. This CDR3 has 14 residues. For the CDR3, the DNA is TGTGCCACCTGGGATAAGAGTAGCGATTGGATCAAGACGTTT. It yields the protein CATWDKSSDWIKTF.

This clone has a handful of counts. The mismatch at residue 3 between this DNA's translation and the TCRdb protein of a much larger clone likely reflects a read error; the protein shown is translated from the DNA. The rearrangement joins TRGV9 to TRGJ1 or TRGJ2. TCRdb gives no J gene; it was assigned here by matching the DNA to germline. The germline V gene encodes CDR1 GITISATS and CDR2 ISYDGTV (reference sequence). CDR3 length equals 12 residues. CDR3 sequence reads: CASWEVSGKKLF. For the CDR3, the DNA is TGTGCCTCGTGGGAGGTGAGTGGGAAGAAACTCTTT.

In the case of this clone: The likely explanation is a read error, given a far larger clone one base away. This sample includes further DNA sequences coding for the same CDR3. The chain links TRGV4 to TRGJ1 or TRGJ2. Here the J gene was assigned by germline matching of the DNA, as TCRdb has none. The CDR3 runs to 13 residues. Germline CDR1 and CDR2: EGSTGY and YDSYTSSV. This CDR3 reads CATWVPNYYKKLF. The CDR3 DNA is TGTGCCACCTGGGTACCGAATTACTATAAGAAACTCTTT.

This clone was observed at least ten times. A single base separates this from a much larger clone, so it may be a read error. The chain is built from TRGV9 and TRGJ1 or TRGJ2. The CDR3 is made up of 9 amino acids. Germline-derived CDR1 and CDR2 are GITISATS and ISYDGTV (reference sequence). The CDR3 coding sequence is TGTGCCTGGTGGGAAAAGAAACTCTTT. As protein: CAWWEKKLF.